The table lists the clone carrying this T cell receptor beta chain with many counts. Its antigen is still unknown. TCRdb reprocessed the reads with MiXCR, giving one entry per CDR3 protein. The sample carries tens of thousands of distinct CDR3 sequences, around 20% recorded once. This record comes from a study of lung T cells in sarcoidosis with Löfgren's syndrome. The overall study: CD4+ T cells build up in sarcoidosis bronchoalveolar lavage fluid. The study, taken as a whole, reports: The most expanded V genes in Löfgren's patients were reportedly TRAV12-1 and TRBV2.

Germline CDR1 and CDR2: SNHLY and FYNNEI. The CDR3 loop spans 14 amino acids. Trimming removed 8 bases from V and 2 bases from J; junction bases left unmatched: 8. The sample consisted of CD4+ T cells from PBMCs. V is TRBV2 and J is TRBJ2-7, with 8 bases lining up with TRBD2. The receptor was isolated from a human donor with sarcoidosis (Löfgren's syndrome or another form), or a control subject (not recorded which). The DNA of the CDR3 is TGTGCCAGCGGGCTCCGGGGGGGTCCCTACGAGCAGTACGTC. This codes for CASGLRGGPYEQYV.